One and the same sample provided the 8 T cell receptor beta chains below, sequenced in a study of cytomegalovirus exposure and HLA in healthy donors. The PCR ran on 60 Vbeta and 13 Jbeta primers. The repertoire was sequenced with immunoSEQ multiplex PCR; TCRdb's copy has only in-frame clones and lacks some. The data hold fewer than 180,000 clones, with 70% to 80% observed a single time. Sequencing was performed on PBMCs. These receptors were obtained from a man between 50 and 59 years old in good health and CMV-seropositive.

The count of this clone is one. The chain uses TRBV7-2 and TRBJ2-1; possibly TRBD2 for D (5 bases). Germline assignment: CDR1 SGHTA and CDR2 FQGNSA. The V end was cut by 4 bases, the J end by 3 bases, with 7 bases between. The CDR3 runs to 13 residues. CDR3 sequence: CASSSTSYNEQFF. The CDR3 nucleotides read TGTGCCAGCAGCTCAACTAGCTACAATGAGCAGTTCTTC.

The chain employs TRBV10-3 and TRBJ2-7; 7 positions agree with TRBD1. The V and J ends lost 7 bases and 7 bases, in that order; junction bases with no gene match: 10. Germline CDR1 and CDR2: ENHRY and SYGVKD. The length of the CDR3 is 13 residues. CDR3 bases: TGTGCCATCAAGGGGGCAGGGACCCAAGAGCAGTACTTC. Amino acids: CAIKGAGTQEQYF.

Remarks on this clone: The sample holds other DNA sequences that translate to the same CDR3. V gene TRBV5-1 combines with J gene TRBJ2-5; tentatively, D is TRBD2 (5 bases). The CDR3 runs to 14 residues. Per the germline V gene, CDR1 is SGHRS and CDR2 is YFSETQ. The germline V and J ends were trimmed by 0 bases and 1 base, with 7 bases remaining between them. The chain's CDR3 is CASSLASSQETQYF. CDR3 DNA sequence: TGCGCCAGCAGCTTGGCTAGCAGCCAAGAGACCCAGTACTTC.

This rearrangement joins TRBV18 to TRBJ1-3, with D hard to call. Trimming removed 5 bases from V and 1 base from J, with 9 bases in between. The V gene's germline CDR1 is KGHSH and CDR2 LQKENI. The CDR3 totals 14 residues. The CDR3 region is CASSFSRSGNTIYF. DNA of the CDR3: TGTGCCAGCTCATTTTCGAGATCTGGAAACACCATATATTTT. Drawing the rest from reference TRBV18 and TRBJ1-3, the complete variable domain is NAGVMQNPRHLVRRRGQEARLRCSPMKGHSHVYWYRQLPEEGLKFMVYLQKENIIDESGMPKERFSAEFPKEGPSILRIQQVVRGDSAAYFCASSFSRSGNTIYFGEGSWLTVV.

This chain joins TRBV2 and TRBJ2-3, with D hard to call. The V end lost 7 bases, the J end lost 6 bases, and 20 bases lay between the germline ends. Germline lookup yields CDR1 SNHLY and CDR2 FYNNEI. This CDR3 region has 15 residues. The CDR3 spells CASTPLAAAWDTQYF. The CDR3 region has the DNA TGTGCCAGCACCCCCCTGGCCGCTGCATGGGATACGCAGTATTTT. The variable domain in full, completed from reference TRBV2 and TRBJ2-3, reads EPEVTQTPSHQVTQMGQEVILRCVPISNHLYFYWYRQILGQKVEFLVSFYNNEISEKSEIFDDQFSVERPDGSNFTLKIRSTKLEDSAMYFCASTPLAAAWDTQYFGPGTRLTVL.

The chain carries TRBV18 and TRBJ2-7; 15 bases map to TRBD2. CDR1 KGHSH and CDR2 LQKENI come from the germline V gene. This CDR3 is built from 15 residues. V trimming: 3 bases; J trimming: 3 bases; junction bases outside the gene matches: 0. CDR3 in DNA: TGTGCCAGCTCACCGGGACTAGCGGGGGGCTACGAGCAGTACTTC. This translates into CASSPGLAGGYEQYF.

The gene calls are TRBV6-4 and TRBJ1-5, with 7 bases fitting TRBD1. CDR3 length equals 13 residues. The germline V gene encodes CDR1 MRHNA and CDR2 SNTAGT. V shed 5 bases and J 5 bases; nucleotides not matched to a gene: 3. The CDR3 region has the DNA TGTGCCAGCAGTTCCCAGGGGGATCAGCCCCAGCATTTT. Amino acid sequence: CASSSQGDQPQHF.

This chain uses TRBV5-1 with TRBJ2-2; TRBD2 aligns across 9 bases. This CDR3 has 15 residues. CDR1 and CDR2 from the germline V gene are SGHRS and YFSETQ. V gave up 8 bases and J gave up 7 bases; unmatched junction bases: 12. This chain's CDR3 is CASRNPGLANGELFF. The CDR3 DNA sequence: TGCGCCAGTCGAAACCCGGGACTAGCCAACGGGGAGCTGTTTTTT.